This T cell receptor beta chain was recorded in a study of CD8 T cells in ankylosing spondylitis. The CDR3 extends over 14 amino acids. Trimming cost V 6 bases and J 5 bases; bases outside gene matches: 3. On this clonotype: What it recognizes is unknown.

Study outcomes and limitations: Made up of 7 to 9 highly homologous variants, a TCR beta motif appeared characteristic of ankylosing spondylitis blood. Clones linked to disease, bearing a CD8+ phenotype, were relatively rare in peripheral blood.

A quantitative 5'-RACE method, one with molecular barcodes, was used to make TCR beta libraries. MiXCR, applied by TCRdb to the 5' RACE reads, yields one record per CDR3 protein. Of about 260,000 distinct CDR3 sequences in the sample, 20% were seen once. The sequence derives from a male donor with ankylosing spondylitis or in good health (not recorded which). J is TRBJ1-6 and V is TRBV12-3 or TRBV12-4, with 8 bases lining up with TRBD1. Sequenced sample: blood, either unsorted or a sorted T cell fraction (not recorded which). The CDR3 DNA reads as TGTGCCAGCAGGGTGACAGGGGATAATTCACCCCTCCACTTT. It encodes CASRVTGDNSPLHF.